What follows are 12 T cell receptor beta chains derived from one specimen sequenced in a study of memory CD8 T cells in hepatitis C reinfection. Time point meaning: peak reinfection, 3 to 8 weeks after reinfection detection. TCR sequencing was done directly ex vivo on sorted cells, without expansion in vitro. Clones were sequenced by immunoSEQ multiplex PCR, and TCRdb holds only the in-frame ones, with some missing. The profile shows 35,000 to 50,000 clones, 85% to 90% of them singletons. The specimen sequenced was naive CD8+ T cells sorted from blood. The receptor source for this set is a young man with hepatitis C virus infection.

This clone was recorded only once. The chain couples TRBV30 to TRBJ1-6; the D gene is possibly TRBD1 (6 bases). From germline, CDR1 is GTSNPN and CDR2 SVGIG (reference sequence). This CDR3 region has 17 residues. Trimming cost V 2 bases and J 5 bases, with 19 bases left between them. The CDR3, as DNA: TGTGCCTGGAGTCCTCCTCCTCCGGGACACAATAATTCACCCCTCCACTTT. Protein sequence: CAWSPPPPGHNNSPLHF.

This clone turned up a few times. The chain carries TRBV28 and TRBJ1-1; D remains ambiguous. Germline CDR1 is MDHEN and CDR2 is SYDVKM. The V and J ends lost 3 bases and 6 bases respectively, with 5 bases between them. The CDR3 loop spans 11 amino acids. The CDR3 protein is CASSFGAEAFF. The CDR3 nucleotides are TGTGCCAGCAGTTTCGGGGCTGAAGCTTTCTTT. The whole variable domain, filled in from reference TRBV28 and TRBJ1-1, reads DVKVTQSSRYLVKRTGEKVFLECVQDMDHENMFWYRQDPGLGLRLIYFSYDVKMKEKGDIPEGYSVSREKKERFSLILESASTNQTSMYLCASSFGAEAFFGQGTRLTVV.

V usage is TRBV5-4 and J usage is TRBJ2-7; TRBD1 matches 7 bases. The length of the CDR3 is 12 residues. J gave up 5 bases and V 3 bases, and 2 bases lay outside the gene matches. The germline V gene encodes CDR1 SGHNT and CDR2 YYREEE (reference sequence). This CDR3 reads CASSSGQHEQYF. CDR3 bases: TGTGCCAGCAGCTCGGGACAGCACGAGCAGTACTTC.

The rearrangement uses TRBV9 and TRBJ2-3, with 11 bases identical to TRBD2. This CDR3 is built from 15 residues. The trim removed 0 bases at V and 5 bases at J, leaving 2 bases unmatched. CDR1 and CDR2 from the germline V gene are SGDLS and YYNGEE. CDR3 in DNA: TGTGCCAGCAGCGTAGGAGGACTAGCGGGAGATACGCAGTATTTT. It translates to CASSVGGLAGDTQYF.

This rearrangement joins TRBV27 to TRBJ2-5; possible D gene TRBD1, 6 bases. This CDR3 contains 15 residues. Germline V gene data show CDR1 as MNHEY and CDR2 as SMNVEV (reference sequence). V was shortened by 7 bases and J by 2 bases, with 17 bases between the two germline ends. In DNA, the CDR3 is TGTGCCAGCACCCCGACAGGTCCGGGGCAAGAGACCCAGTACTTC. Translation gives CASTPTGPGQETQYF.

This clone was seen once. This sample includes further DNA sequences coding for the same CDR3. DNA of the CDR3: TGTGCCAGCAGTGAGACAGGACAGCCCCAGCATTTT. It specifies CASSETGQPQHF. The V call is TRBV2, the J call TRBJ1-5; D possibly corresponds to TRBD1 (6 bases). This CDR3 has 12 amino acids. V lost 3 bases and J 7 bases, leaving 7 bases between the germline ends. Per the germline V gene, CDR1 is SNHLY and CDR2 is FYNNEI.

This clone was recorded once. The CDR3 DNA follows: TGTGCCAGCAGCGAGGGACTAGCGGGAAACTATGCGCAGTACTTC. Translated: CASSEGLAGNYAQYF. The chain combines TRBV5-4 with TRBJ2-7; 13 nucleotides line up with TRBD2. The V and J ends lost 4 bases and 9 bases, in that order; junction bases with no gene match: 10. Germline V gene data show CDR1 as SGHNT and CDR2 as YYREEE (reference sequence). The CDR3 has 15 residues.

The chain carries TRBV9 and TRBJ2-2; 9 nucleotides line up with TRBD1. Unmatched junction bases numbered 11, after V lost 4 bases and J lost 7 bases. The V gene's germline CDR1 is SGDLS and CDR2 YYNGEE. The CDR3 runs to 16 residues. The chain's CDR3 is CASSPTSGQGYGELFF. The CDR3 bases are TGTGCCAGCAGCCCCACCTCAGGACAGGGGTACGGGGAGCTGTTTTTT.

The CDR3 sequence: CASSQDPVDEQFF. CDR3 nucleotide sequence: TGCGCCAGCAGCCAAGATCCGGTGGATGAGCAGTTCTTC. This chain connects TRBV4-1 to TRBJ2-1; D gene unclear. Trimming pared 0 bases from V and 8 bases from J, leaving 8 bases between. The germline V gene has CDR1 MGHRA and CDR2 YSYEKL. The CDR3 totals 13 residues.

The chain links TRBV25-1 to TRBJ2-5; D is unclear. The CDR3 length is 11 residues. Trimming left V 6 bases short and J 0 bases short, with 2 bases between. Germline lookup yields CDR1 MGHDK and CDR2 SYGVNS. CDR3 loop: CASSNQETQYF. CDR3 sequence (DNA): TGTGCCAGCAGCAACCAAGAGACCCAGTACTTC.

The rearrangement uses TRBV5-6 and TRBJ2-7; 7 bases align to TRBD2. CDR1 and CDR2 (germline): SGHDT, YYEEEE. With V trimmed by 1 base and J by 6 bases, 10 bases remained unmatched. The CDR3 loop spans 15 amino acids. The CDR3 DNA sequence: TGTGCCAGCAGCTTGTGGGGGGGATTAGGTCGCGAGCAGTACTTC. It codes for CASSLWGGLGREQYF. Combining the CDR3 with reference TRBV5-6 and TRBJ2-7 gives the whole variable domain DAGVTQSPTHLIKTRGQQVTLRCSPKSGHDTVSWYQQALGQGPQFIFQYYEEEERQRGNFPDRFSGHQFPNYSSELNVNALLLGDSALYLCASSLWGGLGREQYFGPGTRLTVT.

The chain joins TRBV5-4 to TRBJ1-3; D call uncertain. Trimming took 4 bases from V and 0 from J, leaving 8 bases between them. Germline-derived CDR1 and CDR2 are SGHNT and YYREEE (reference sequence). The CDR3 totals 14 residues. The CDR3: CASSEDFSGNTIYF. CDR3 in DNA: TGTGCCAGCAGCGAGGATTTCTCTGGAAACACCATATATTTT.